The 16 T cell receptor beta chains below all came from one sample that was sequenced in a study of blood T cell repertoires in COVID-19. Data came from immunoSEQ multiplex PCR; TCRdb stores just in-frame clones and leaves some out. This sample has approximately 140,000 clones, with approximately 90% found just once. The sample comprised PBMCs or T cells enriched from blood (not recorded which). The receptors were sampled from a middle-aged woman who had been exposed to COVID-19.

This chain links TRBV5-1 with TRBJ2-1, with D possibly being TRBD1 (5 bases). CDR1 SGHRS and CDR2 YFSETQ come from the germline V gene. V lost 5 bases and J lost 9, with 12 bases in between. This CDR3 region has 12 residues. CDR3 nucleotide sequence: TGCGCCAGCAGTCAGGGTTCGGGTGAGCAGTTCTTC. This encodes CASSQGSGEQFF.

The V and J genes are TRBV14 and TRBJ1-6, with 9 bases aligning to TRBD1. This CDR3 contains 17 residues. Germline-derived CDR1 and CDR2 are SGHDN and FVKESK. V lost 4 bases to trimming and J lost 7 bases; unmatched junction nucleotides: 11. The CDR3 here is CASSRTGTGTGNSPLHF. The CDR3 nucleotides read TGTGCCAGCAGCCGTACTGGAACTGGGACAGGGAATTCACCCCTCCACTTT.

This clone is a singleton in its sample. The chain employs TRBV19 and TRBJ2-7; 7 bases align to TRBD2. Trimming removed 5 bases from V and 12 bases from J; junction bases left unmatched: 13. The CDR3 contains 13 residues. The germline V gene has CDR1 LNHDA and CDR2 SQIVND (reference sequence). CDR3 sequence reads: CASSSGRETWRYF. CDR3 DNA: TGTGCCAGTAGTTCAGGGCGGGAGACTTGGAGGTACTTC.

The genes are TRBV11-2 and TRBJ2-5; 9 nucleotides line up with TRBD2. The J call could be wrong; TRBJ2-7 is a better fit for the DNA end. The CDR3 length is 15 residues. Germline loops: CDR1 SGHAT, CDR2 FQNNGV. Here the CDR3 reads CASSLGAGGTYEQYF. CDR3 DNA sequence: TGTGCCAGCAGCTTGGGAGCGGGAGGAACCTACGAGCAGTACTTC.

This chain joins TRBV11-2 and TRBJ1-2; D gene ambiguous. Looked up from germline, CDR1 is SGHAT and CDR2 is FQNNGV. V lost 1 base and J 2 bases, leaving 17 bases between the germline ends. This CDR3 region has 17 residues. The chain's CDR3 is CASSLGVGRSENYGYTF. The CDR3 region has the DNA TGTGCCAGCAGCTTAGGGGTGGGTCGGAGTGAGAACTATGGCTACACCTTC. Using reference TRBV11-2 and TRBJ1-2 for the parts outside the CDR3, the full variable domain is EAGVAQSPRYKIIEKRQSVAFWCNPISGHATLYWYQQILGQGPKLLIQFQNNGVVDDSQLPKDRFSAERLKGVDSTLKIQPAKLEDSAVYLCASSLGVGRSENYGYTFGSGTRLTVV.

This clone has just a few counts. The CDR3 spells CASSMPSGESYEQYF. The CDR3 DNA reads as TGTGCCAGTAGTATGCCTAGCGGGGAATCCTACGAGCAGTACTTC. The chain combines TRBV19 with TRBJ2-7; 9 nucleotides align to TRBD2. This CDR3 has 15 amino acids. Germline-derived CDR1 and CDR2 are LNHDA and SQIVND (reference sequence). Trimming at V came to 3 bases and at J to 1 base, leaving 4 bases not matched to a gene.

The V call is TRBV19, the J call TRBJ2-7; TRBD2 aligns across 9 bases. Germline values: CDR1 LNHDA, CDR2 SQIVND (reference sequence). This CDR3 is 15 amino acids long. The junction had 7 bases not matched to a gene; V was cut back by 4 bases and J by 3 bases. CDR3 in DNA: TGTGCCAGTAGTAGGCTAGCGGGGACCTACTACGAGCAGTACTTC. Translation gives CASSRLAGTYYEQYF.

The chain uses TRBV28 and TRBJ2-5, with TRBD2 matching over 8 bases. The V and J ends lost 6 bases and 5 bases, in that order; junction bases with no gene match: 17. Germline V gene lookup returns CDR1 MDHEN and CDR2 SYDVKM. The CDR3 totals 17 residues. The CDR3 DNA sequence: TGTGCCAGCAGCTCCTCGGGAGCGGGAGCGGTCTGGGAGACCCAGTACTTC. It is translated as CASSSSGAGAVWETQYF.

J is TRBJ2-3 and V is TRBV11-2, with TRBD2 as a possible D gene (6 bases). CDR1 SGHAT and CDR2 FQNNGV come from the germline V gene. This CDR3 is 15 amino acids long. V was shortened by 8 bases and J by 0 bases, with 15 bases between the two germline ends. CDR3 residues: CASGTVGGSTDTQYF. For the CDR3, the DNA is TGTGCCAGCGGGACCGTGGGGGGTAGCACAGATACGCAGTATTTT. Combining the CDR3 with reference TRBV11-2 and TRBJ2-3 gives the whole variable domain EAGVAQSPRYKIIEKRQSVAFWCNPISGHATLYWYQQILGQGPKLLIQFQNNGVVDDSQLPKDRFSAERLKGVDSTLKIQPAKLEDSAVYLCASGTVGGSTDTQYFGPGTRLTVL.

The V call is TRBV24-1, the J call TRBJ2-1; TRBD1 aligns across 7 bases. Germline CDR1 KGHDR, CDR2 SFDVKD. This CDR3 has 14 residues. Losses at the gene ends were 5 bases for V and 10 bases for J; bases not matched to a gene: 10. The DNA for the CDR3 is TGTGCCACCAGTGGGTGGGATAGAGGGGGCGAGCAGTTCTTC. Translating it yields CATSGWDRGGEQFF.

V gene TRBV4-3 combines with J gene TRBJ1-6; possible D gene TRBD1, 6 bases. Germline-derived CDR1 and CDR2 are LGHNA and YSLEER. Trimming removed 1 base from V and 7 bases from J, with 11 bases in between. The CDR3 sequence is 15 residues long. The CDR3 region has the DNA TGCGCCAGCAGCCAAGGACAGGCCAGGAATTCACCCCTCCACTTT. It encodes CASSQGQARNSPLHF.

The sample holds one count of this clone. The V and J genes are TRBV19 and TRBJ2-1; the match to TRBD2 covers 10 bases. CDR1 LNHDA and CDR2 SQIVND come from the germline V gene (reference sequence). V shed 7 bases and J 3 bases; nucleotides not matched to a gene: 0. This CDR3 has 13 amino acids. This chain's CDR3 is CASTSGGYNEQFF. The CDR3 DNA sequence: TGTGCCAGTACTAGCGGGGGCTACAATGAGCAGTTCTTC.

The chain carries TRBV7-2 and TRBJ2-6; tentatively, D is TRBD1 (5 bases). Germline lookup yields CDR1 SGHTA and CDR2 FQGNSA. The V gene lost 5 bases and the J gene lost 0 bases, with 11 bases spanning the gap. The CDR3 totals 16 residues. Here the CDR3 reads CASSATGFSGANVLTF. In DNA form, the CDR3 reads TGTGCCAGCAGCGCTACAGGATTCTCTGGGGCCAACGTCCTGACTTTC.

The V and J genes are TRBV29-1 and TRBJ1-4, with D possibly TRBD1 on 6 matching bases. Germline CDR1 SQVTM, CDR2 ANQGSEA. The CDR3 is 12 residues long. V lost 2 bases and J lost 10, with 11 bases in between. Here the CDR3 DNA reads TGCAGCGTTGAATCGGACAGCTCAAAACTGTTTTTT. Encoded protein: CSVESDSSKLFF.

The genes are TRBV4-1 and TRBJ1-1; no firm D call. This CDR3 spans 15 amino acids. Germline V gene data show CDR1 as MGHRA and CDR2 as YSYEKL. The ends were cut back, 5 bases at V and 1 base at J, with 14 bases in the middle. The CDR3 here is CASSDILTGNTEAFF. The CDR3 nucleotides read TGCGCCAGCAGCGATATTCTAACGGGGAACACTGAAGCTTTCTTT.

This sequence joins TRBV28 and TRBJ1-1; D is undetermined. The CDR3 runs to 12 residues. The V and J ends lost 7 bases and 7 bases respectively, with 13 bases between them. Germline V CDR1 and CDR2: MDHEN, SYDVKM. The CDR3 coding sequence is TGTGCCAGCATGTTACGGGTTGGTGAAGCTTTCTTT. Its protein is CASMLRVGEAFF.